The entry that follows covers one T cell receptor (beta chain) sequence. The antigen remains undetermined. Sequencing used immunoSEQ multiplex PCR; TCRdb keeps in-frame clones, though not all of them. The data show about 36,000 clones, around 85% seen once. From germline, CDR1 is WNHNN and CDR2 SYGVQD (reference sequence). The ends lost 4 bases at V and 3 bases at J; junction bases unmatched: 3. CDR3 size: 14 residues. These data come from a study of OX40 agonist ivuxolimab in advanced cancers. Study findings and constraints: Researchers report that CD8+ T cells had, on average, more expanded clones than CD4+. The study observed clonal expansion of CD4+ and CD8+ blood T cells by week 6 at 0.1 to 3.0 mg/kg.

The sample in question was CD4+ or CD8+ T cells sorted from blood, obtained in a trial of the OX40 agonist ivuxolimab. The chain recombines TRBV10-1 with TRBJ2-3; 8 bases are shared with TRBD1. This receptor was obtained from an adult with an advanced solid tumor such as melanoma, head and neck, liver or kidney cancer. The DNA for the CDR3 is TGCGCCAGCAGTGCTTGGACAGGGACAGATACGCAGTATTTT. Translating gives CASSAWTGTDTQYF.